The 20 T cell receptor beta chains reported below all come from one sample, sequenced in a study of T cell responses to AZD1222 COVID-19 vaccine. Method: immunoSEQ multiplex PCR; TCRdb's copy keeps in-frame clones and lacks some. This table has some 130,000 clones, 80% to 95% appearing once. This specimen was peripheral blood, taken 28 days after the second AZD1222 dose. These receptors were collected from an adult who received the AZD1222 COVID-19 vaccine.

The chain uses TRBV28 and TRBJ1-6, with 7 bases aligning to TRBD1. With 2 bases clipped from V and 7 bases from J, the junction kept 5 bases outside the gene matches. The germline gives CDR1 MDHEN, CDR2 SYDVKM. The CDR3 covers 15 residues. The CDR3 spells CASSLLGGLNSPLHF. Here the CDR3 DNA reads TGTGCCAGCAGTTTACTAGGGGGCCTGAATTCACCCCTCCACTTT.

The V call is TRBV6-5, the J call TRBJ2-7; the match to TRBD1 covers 8 bases. V dropped 2 bases and J dropped 4; count of bases not matched to a gene: 7. The length of the CDR3 is 15 residues. CDR1 is MNHEY, CDR2 SVGAGI, per germline. The CDR3 loop is CASSYADRALYEQYF. The CDR3 DNA is TGTGCCAGCAGTTACGCGGACAGGGCGTTGTACGAGCAGTACTTC.

This clone was detected only a few times. The genes are TRBV9 and TRBJ2-2; D not certain. Trimming left V 0 bases short and J 0 bases short, with 3 bases between. The CDR3 totals 14 residues. In germline, CDR1 is SGDLS, CDR2 YYNGEE. CDR3 loop: CASSVDSNTGELFF. As DNA, the CDR3 is TGTGCCAGCAGCGTAGACTCGAACACCGGGGAGCTGTTTTTT.

This clone was found a few times. The chain employs TRBV7-4 and TRBJ1-3, with D unresolved. Per germline, CDR1 SGHVT and CDR2 SQSDAQ. This CDR3 comprises 12 residues. V lost 2 bases, J lost 10 bases, and 9 bases lay in between. The CDR3 protein is CASSLPVPTIYF. CDR3 in DNA: TGTGCCAGCAGCTTACCTGTTCCAACCATATATTTT.

The J gene is TRBJ2-7, the V gene TRBV10-3; 8 positions agree with TRBD1. This CDR3 contains 14 residues. The germline V gene encodes CDR1 ENHRY and CDR2 SYGVKD. J was trimmed by 3 bases and V by 5 bases; bases with no gene match: 6. The CDR3 spells CAISSTDRGYEQYF. CDR3 coding DNA: TGTGCCATCAGTTCAACCGACAGGGGCTACGAGCAGTACTTC.

The chain couples TRBV30 to TRBJ1-6; D gene uncertain. The ends were cut back, 0 bases at V and 7 bases at J, with 13 bases in the middle. The CDR3 sequence is 15 residues long. The germline CDR1 and CDR2 sequences are GTSNPN and SVGIG (reference sequence). The CDR3 sequence is CAWSVLKGRNSPLHF. The DNA of the CDR3 is TGTGCCTGGAGTGTACTAAAGGGTCGAAATTCACCCCTCCACTTT.

The chain employs TRBV4-1 and TRBJ2-1; a weak D match, TRBD2 (6 bases). Germline V CDR1 and CDR2: MGHRA, YSYEKL. The CDR3 runs to 16 residues. Between the trimmed V and J ends, which lost 0 bases and 1 base, there was a span of 10 bases. CDR3 protein: CASSQDRSGSYNEQFF. The CDR3 DNA follows: TGCGCCAGCAGCCAAGATCGGAGCGGGTCCTACAATGAGCAGTTCTTC.

The chain couples TRBV6-5 to TRBJ2-5; the match to TRBD2 covers 8 bases. CDR1 is MNHEY, CDR2 SVGAGI, per germline. J was trimmed by 7 bases and V by 6 bases; bases with no gene match: 10. The CDR3 has 14 amino acids. Here the CDR3 reads CASSASGAGGTQYF. The CDR3 nucleotides are TGTGCCAGCAGCGCGTCCGGGGCGGGGGGGACCCAGTACTTC.

This chain joins TRBV5-1 and TRBJ2-7; the D gene is possibly TRBD2 (5 bases). V was clipped by 8 bases and J by 4 bases, with 22 bases between them. Germline loops: CDR1 SGHRS, CDR2 YFSETQ. CDR3 length: 15 residues. CDR3 bases: TGCGCCAGTAAAATAAATATGGGAGCAAGGTACGAGCAGTACTTC. Encoded protein: CASKINMGARYEQYF.

V gene TRBV9 combines with J gene TRBJ2-1; 7 bases line up with TRBD1. Unmatched junction bases numbered 7, after V lost 4 bases and J lost 3 bases. CDR3 length equals 15 residues. CDR1 is SGDLS and CDR2 is YYNGEE in the germline V gene. The CDR3 sequence is CASSTPDRYYNEQFF. CDR3 sequence (DNA): TGTGCCAGCAGCACTCCGGACAGGTACTACAATGAGCAGTTCTTC.

The chain has TRBV6-2 or TRBV6-3 and TRBJ2-7; D is possibly TRBD2 (5 bases). The CDR3 has 15 residues. Germline V gene lookup returns CDR1 MNHEY and CDR2 SVGEGT. The V end lost 5 bases, the J end lost 2 bases, and 16 bases lay between the germline ends. In DNA form, the CDR3 reads TGTGCCAGCAGTCGACAAGAGGGCCTCCCCTACGAGCAGTACTTC. Amino acid sequence: CASSRQEGLPYEQYF.

The chain uses TRBV29-1 and TRBJ1-2, with TRBD1 identical over 10 bases. The length of the CDR3 is 13 residues. The J segment lost 8 bases and the V segment lost 7 bases, leaving 10 bases of the junction unmatched. Germline V gene lookup returns CDR1 SQVTM and CDR2 ANQGSEA. The CDR3 is CSGGQGGLYGYTF. The CDR3 DNA reads TGCAGCGGCGGACAGGGGGGACTATACGGCTACACCTTC.

The V and J genes are TRBV7-9 and TRBJ1-2; no firm D call. CDR3 length equals 11 residues. With 4 bases removed from V and 2 bases from J, the gap between germline ends came to 2 bases. Germline loops: CDR1 SEHNR, CDR2 FQNEAQ (reference sequence). The DNA of the CDR3 is TGTGCCAGCAGCTCCAACTATGGCTACACCTTC. As protein: CASSSNYGYTF.

The chain couples TRBV11-2 to TRBJ2-5; 9 bases match TRBD1. The germline V gene has CDR1 SGHAT and CDR2 FQNNGV. This CDR3 comprises 14 residues. V was pared by 4 bases and J by 5 bases, with 5 bases of the junction left unmatched. CDR3 coding DNA: TGTGCCAGCAGCTCCGGACAGGGGTGGGAGACCCAGTACTTC. It translates to CASSSGQGWETQYF.

The chain combines TRBV12-3 or TRBV12-4 with TRBJ2-7; no clear D. Trimming took 1 base from V and 4 from J, leaving 2 bases between them. The CDR3 runs to 11 residues. The CDR3 loop is CASSLEYEQYF. The DNA for the CDR3 is TGTGCCAGCAGTTTAGAGTACGAGCAGTACTTC.

The chain recombines TRBV7-8 with TRBJ1-2; D is ambiguous. The length of the CDR3 is 13 residues. V was cut by 5 bases and J by 8 bases, with 15 bases left in between. The germline V gene encodes CDR1 SGHVS and CDR2 FQNEAQ. The CDR3 nucleotides read TGTGCCAGCAGCAACCGCCGGGAGGTGGGCTACACCTTC. As protein: CASSNRREVGYTF.

This rearrangement joins TRBV28 to TRBJ1-1; D gene ambiguous. This CDR3 spans 14 amino acids. The germline V gene encodes CDR1 MDHEN and CDR2 SYDVKM. With 7 bases removed from V and 1 base from J, the gap between germline ends came to 13 bases. CDR3 in amino acids: CASKPLGANTEAFF. As DNA, the CDR3 is TGTGCCAGCAAACCCTTGGGCGCGAACACTGAAGCTTTCTTT.

The V gene is TRBV7-9, the J gene TRBJ2-7; perhaps D is TRBD1 or TRBD2 (5 bases each). From germline, CDR1 is SEHNR and CDR2 FQNEAQ (reference sequence). CDR3 length: 11 residues. V was shortened by 4 bases and J by 6 bases, with 7 bases between the two germline ends. This CDR3 reads CASSWDLEQYF. The CDR3, as DNA: TGTGCCAGCAGCTGGGACCTCGAGCAGTACTTC.

This clone was seen a single time. This sequence joins TRBV5-1 and TRBJ2-7, with 9 positions matching TRBD1. CDR1 is SGHRS and CDR2 is YFSETQ in the germline V gene. This CDR3 contains 14 residues. The V and J ends lost 5 bases and 2 bases, in that order; junction bases with no gene match: 5. CDR3 sequence reads: CASSPRQGAYEQYF. CDR3 in DNA: TGCGCCAGCAGTCCACGACAGGGGGCCTACGAGCAGTACTTC.

The gene calls are TRBV2 and TRBJ2-6; tentative D call: TRBD1 (6 bases). Trimming removed 5 bases at V and 3 bases at J, with 11 bases between. The CDR3 is 15 residues long. Germline-derived CDR1 and CDR2 are SNHLY and FYNNEI. The CDR3 spells CASSKTGNGANVLTF. CDR3 DNA sequence: TGTGCCAGCAGTAAAACAGGGAATGGGGCCAACGTCCTGACTTTC. The entire variable domain, with the rest obtained from reference TRBV2 and TRBJ2-6, is as follows: EPEVTQTPSHQVTQMGQEVILRCVPISNHLYFYWYRQILGQKVEFLVSFYNNEISEKSEIFDDQFSVERPDGSNFTLKIRSTKLEDSAMYFCASSKTGNGANVLTFGAGSRLTVL.